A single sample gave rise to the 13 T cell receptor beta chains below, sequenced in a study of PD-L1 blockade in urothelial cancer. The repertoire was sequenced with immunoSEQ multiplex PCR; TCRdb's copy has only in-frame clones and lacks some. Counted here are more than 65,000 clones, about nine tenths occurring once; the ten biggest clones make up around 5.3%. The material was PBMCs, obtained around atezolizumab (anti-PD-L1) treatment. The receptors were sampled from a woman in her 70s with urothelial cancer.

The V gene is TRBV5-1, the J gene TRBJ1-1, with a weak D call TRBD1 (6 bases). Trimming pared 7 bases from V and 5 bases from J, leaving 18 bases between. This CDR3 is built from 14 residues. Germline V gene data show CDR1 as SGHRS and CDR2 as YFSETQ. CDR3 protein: CASGLGRGSTEAFF. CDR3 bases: TGCGCCAGCGGTCTGGGGAGGGGGAGTACTGAAGCTTTCTTT.

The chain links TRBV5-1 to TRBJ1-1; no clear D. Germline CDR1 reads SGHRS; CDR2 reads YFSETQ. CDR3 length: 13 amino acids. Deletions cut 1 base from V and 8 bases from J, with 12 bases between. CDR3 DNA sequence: TGCGCCAGCAGCTTGAACGAGGGTACCGAAGCTTTCTTT. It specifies CASSLNEGTEAFF.

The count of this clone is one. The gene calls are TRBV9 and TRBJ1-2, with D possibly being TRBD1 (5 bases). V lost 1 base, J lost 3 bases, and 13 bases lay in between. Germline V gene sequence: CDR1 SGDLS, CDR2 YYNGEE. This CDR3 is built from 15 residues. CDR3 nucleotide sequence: TGTGCCAGCAGCGTACCCATCTCGGGGGACTATGGCTACACCTTC. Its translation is CASSVPISGDYGYTF.

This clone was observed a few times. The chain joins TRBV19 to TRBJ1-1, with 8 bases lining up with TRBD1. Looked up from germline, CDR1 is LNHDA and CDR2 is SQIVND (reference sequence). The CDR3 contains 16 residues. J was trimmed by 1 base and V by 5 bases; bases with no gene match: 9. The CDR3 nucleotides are TGTGCCAGTAGTCCGGATGTCAGGGGGCGGAACACTGAAGCTTTCTTT. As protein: CASSPDVRGRNTEAFF.

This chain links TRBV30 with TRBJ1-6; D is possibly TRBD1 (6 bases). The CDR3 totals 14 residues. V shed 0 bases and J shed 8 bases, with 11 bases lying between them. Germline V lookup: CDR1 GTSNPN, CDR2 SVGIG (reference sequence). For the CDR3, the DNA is TGTGCCTGGAGTGTAGGGGGATCGGATTCACCCCTCCACTTT. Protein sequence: CAWSVGGSDSPLHF.

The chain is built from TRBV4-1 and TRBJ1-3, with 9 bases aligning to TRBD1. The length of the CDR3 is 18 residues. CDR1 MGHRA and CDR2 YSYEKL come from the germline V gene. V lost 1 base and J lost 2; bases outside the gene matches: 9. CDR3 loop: CASSQGAPDRGAGNTIYF. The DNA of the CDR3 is TGCGCCAGCAGCCAAGGGGCCCCCGACAGGGGGGCTGGAAACACCATATATTTT.

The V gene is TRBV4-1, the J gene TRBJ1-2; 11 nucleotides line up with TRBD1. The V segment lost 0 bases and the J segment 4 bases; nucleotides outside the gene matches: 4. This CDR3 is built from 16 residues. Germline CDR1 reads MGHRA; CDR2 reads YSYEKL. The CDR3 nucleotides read TGCGCCAGCAGCCAAGACACGGACAGGGGGCTCTATGGCTACACCTTC. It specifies CASSQDTDRGLYGYTF.

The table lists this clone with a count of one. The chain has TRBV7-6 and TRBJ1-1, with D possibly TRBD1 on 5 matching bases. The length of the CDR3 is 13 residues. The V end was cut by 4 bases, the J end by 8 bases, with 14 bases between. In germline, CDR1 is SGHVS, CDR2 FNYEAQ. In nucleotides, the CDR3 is TGTGCCAGCAGCTCAGCCCGACAGTCCGAAGCTTTCTTT. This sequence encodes CASSSARQSEAFF. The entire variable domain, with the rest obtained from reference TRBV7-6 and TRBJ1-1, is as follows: GAGVSQSPRYKVTKRGQDVALRCDPISGHVSLYWYRQALGQGPEFLTYFNYEAQQDKSGLPNDRFSAERPEGSISTLTIQRTEQRDSAMYRCASSSARQSEAFFGQGTRLTVV.

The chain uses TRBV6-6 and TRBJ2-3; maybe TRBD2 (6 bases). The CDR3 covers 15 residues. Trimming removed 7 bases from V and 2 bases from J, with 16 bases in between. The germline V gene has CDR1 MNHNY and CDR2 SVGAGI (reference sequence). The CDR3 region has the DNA TGTGCCAGCAACCTGAGGGCGGGAATCACAGATACGCAGTATTTT. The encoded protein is CASNLRAGITDTQYF.

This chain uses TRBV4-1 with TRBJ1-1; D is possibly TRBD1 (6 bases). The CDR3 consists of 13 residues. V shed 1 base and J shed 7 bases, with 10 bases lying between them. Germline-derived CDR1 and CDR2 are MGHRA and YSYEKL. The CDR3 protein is CASSQVSRGEAFF. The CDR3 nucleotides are TGCGCCAGCAGCCAAGTGAGCAGGGGTGAAGCTTTCTTT.

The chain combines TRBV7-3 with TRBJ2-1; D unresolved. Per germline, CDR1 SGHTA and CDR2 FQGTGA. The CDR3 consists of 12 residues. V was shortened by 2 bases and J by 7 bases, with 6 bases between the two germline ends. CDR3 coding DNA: TGTGCCAGCAGCTTATCCGGGAATGAGCAGTTCTTC. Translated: CASSLSGNEQFF.

The CDR3 region is CASRTPGLKDEQFF. The DNA of the CDR3 is TGTGCCAGCAGGACGCCGGGACTCAAGGATGAGCAGTTCTTC. The rearrangement joins TRBV6-1 to TRBJ2-1, with D perhaps matching TRBD2 (6 bases). The CDR3 has 14 residues. Germline assignment: CDR1 MNHNS and CDR2 SASEGT. Trimming took off 6 bases at V and 8 bases at J, with 17 bases between the two ends.

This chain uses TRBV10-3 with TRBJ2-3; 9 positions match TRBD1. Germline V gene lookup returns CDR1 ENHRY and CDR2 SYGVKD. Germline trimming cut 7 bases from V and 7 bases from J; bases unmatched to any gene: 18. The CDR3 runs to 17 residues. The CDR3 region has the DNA TGTGCCATCAAGCCAGGTGCCGGAGGGACAGGGTTGTATACGCAGTATTTT. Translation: CAIKPGAGGTGLYTQYF.